This T cell receptor (beta chain) stems from a study of T-cell memory formation after mild COVID-19. Each CDR3 protein gets one entry after TCRdb re-called the 5' RACE reads with MiXCR. The sample records 290,000 or so distinct CDR3 sequences, roughly 19% being singletons. Germline V gene data show CDR1 as MGHRA and CDR2 as YSYEKL. This CDR3 is built from 16 residues. V was trimmed by 0 bases and J by 7 bases, leaving 16 bases between them. The sample comprised PBMCs or a T cell subset sorted from them (not recorded which). The TCR was taken from a man between 18 and 29 years old who had mild COVID-19 (a few samples of this study predate the infection). Cell type and time point are not known. V gene TRBV4-1 combines with J gene TRBJ2-4; weak D call: TRBD2 (5 bases). This CDR3 is CASSQDGSSRSNIQYF. Written as DNA, the CDR3 is TGCGCCAGCAGCCAAGATGGGAGCAGTCGTTCCAACATTCAGTACTTC.